This TCR beta chain appears in the sequencing data of a study of persistence of HIV-infected CD4 T cells. Whole-study context: CD4+ T cells responding to CMV or HIV-1 Gag were isolated.

The stimulus was lysate of CMV-infected fibroblasts, 8.5 to 10 ug/mL. CD40L-negative CD69-negative CD45RO-high memory CD4+ T cells were sorted as populations depleted of antigen-responding cells. In germline, CDR1 is MNHEY, CDR2 SVGEGT. The CDR3 is made up of 14 amino acids. The ends were cut back, 4 bases at V and 6 bases at J, with 15 bases in the middle. As to this clone: Its antigen remains unknown.

Sequencing used immunoSEQ version 4 in survey mode. The table came from immunoSEQ multiplex PCR; TCRdb's copy has only in-frame clones and leaves some out. The sample consists of about 28,000 clones, around 82% of them appearing once. The TCR was taken from an adult man with HIV who was CMV-seropositive. This chain joins TRBV6-2 or TRBV6-3 and TRBJ1-2; tentatively, D is TRBD1 (5 bases). Sequences were derived from CD4+ T cells sorted from PBMCs after 18-hour stimulation, sampled from a patient who received antiretroviral therapy. CDR3 in DNA: TGTGCCAGCAGTTCCTGGGGCAAGGGCCATGGCTACACCTTC. Its translation is CASSSWGKGHGYTF.